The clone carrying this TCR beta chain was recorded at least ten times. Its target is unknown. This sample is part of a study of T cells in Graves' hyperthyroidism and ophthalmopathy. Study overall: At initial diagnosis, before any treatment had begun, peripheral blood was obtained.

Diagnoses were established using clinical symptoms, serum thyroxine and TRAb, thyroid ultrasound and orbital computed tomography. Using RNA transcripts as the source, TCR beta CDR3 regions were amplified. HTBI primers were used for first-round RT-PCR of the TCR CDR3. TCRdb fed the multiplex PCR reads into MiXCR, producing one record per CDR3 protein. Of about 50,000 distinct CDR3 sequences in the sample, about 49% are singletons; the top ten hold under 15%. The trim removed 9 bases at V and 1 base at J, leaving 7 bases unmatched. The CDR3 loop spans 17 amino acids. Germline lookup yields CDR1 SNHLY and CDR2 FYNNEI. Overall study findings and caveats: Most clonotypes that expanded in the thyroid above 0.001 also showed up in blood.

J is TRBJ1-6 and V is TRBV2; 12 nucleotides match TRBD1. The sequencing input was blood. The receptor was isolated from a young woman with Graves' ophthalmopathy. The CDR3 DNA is TGTGCCAGTAGCGGGACAGGGGGCGAATCCTATAATTCACCCCTCCACTTT. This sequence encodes CASSGTGGESYNSPLHF. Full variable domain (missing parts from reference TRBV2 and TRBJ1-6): EPEVTQTPSHQVTQMGQEVILRCVPISNHLYFYWYRQILGQKVEFLVSFYNNEISEKSEIFDDQFSVERPDGSNFTLKIRSTKLEDSAMYFCASSGTGGESYNSPLHFGNGTRLTVT.